Following are 22 T cell receptor beta chains from one sample sequenced in a study of blood T cell repertoires in COVID-19. This table comes from immunoSEQ multiplex PCR, and its TCRdb copy is limited to in-frame clones, with some not included. The sample holds approximately 200,000 clones, roughly 82% seen once. Sequenced sample: PBMCs or T cells enriched from blood (not recorded which). The receptors derive from a man between 40 and 49 years old who had recovered from COVID-19.

V and J are TRBV7-3 and TRBJ2-2; no reliable D call. Trimming shortened V by 0 bases and J by 0 bases, and 8 bases separated the two germline ends. Germline V gene data show CDR1 as SGHTA and CDR2 as FQGTGA. The CDR3 sequence is 16 residues long. CDR3 sequence reads: CASSLTSTANTGELFF. CDR3 in DNA: TGTGCCAGCAGCTTAACGAGCACAGCGAACACCGGGGAGCTGTTTTTT.

The V and J genes are TRBV5-1 and TRBJ1-1, with 9 bases aligning to TRBD1. CDR3 size: 14 residues. Germline lookup yields CDR1 SGHRS and CDR2 YFSETQ. V was clipped by 6 bases and J by 5 bases; unmatched bases: 8. This CDR3 reads CASTQSTGGTEAFF. The CDR3 bases are TGCGCCAGCACCCAATCGACAGGGGGAACTGAAGCTTTCTTT.

The rearrangement joins TRBV11-3 to TRBJ2-1; tentatively, D is TRBD2 (5 bases). The CDR3 runs to 14 residues. V lost 2 bases to trimming and J lost 7 bases, with 12 bases between them. Looked up from germline, CDR1 is SGHNT and CDR2 is YENEEA. The CDR3, as DNA: TGTGCCAGCAGCTTACCGGGGAGAGTGAATGAGCAGTTCTTC. Protein: CASSLPGRVNEQFF.

V usage is TRBV9 and J usage is TRBJ1-6; the match to TRBD1 covers 9 bases. The CDR3 extends over 15 amino acids. Unmatched junction bases numbered 5, after V lost 4 bases and J lost 6 bases. CDR1 SGDLS and CDR2 YYNGEE come from the germline V gene. CDR3 DNA sequence: TGTGCCAGCAGCACCCGACAGGGGGGTAATTCACCCCTCCACTTT. It codes for CASSTRQGGNSPLHF. Filled out from reference TRBV9 and TRBJ1-6, the complete variable domain reads DSGVTQTPKHLITATGQRVTLRCSPRSGDLSVYWYQQSLDQGLQFLIQYYNGEERAKGNILERFSAQQFPDLHSELNLSSLELGDSALYFCASSTRQGGNSPLHFGNGTRLTVT.

V and J are TRBV6-1 and TRBJ2-5; 14 nucleotides line up with TRBD2. Germline V lookup: CDR1 MNHNS, CDR2 SASEGT. J lost 4 bases, V lost 4 bases, and 8 bases had no gene match. The CDR3 has 17 residues. The CDR3 protein is CASSGATTSGRGETQYF. CDR3 nucleotides: TGTGCCAGCAGTGGAGCAACGACTAGCGGGAGGGGAGAGACCCAGTACTTC.

CDR3 DNA: TGTGCCAGCAGCTTTGGAGCGGGAGTAAGAGATACGCAGTATTTT. Translation gives CASSFGAGVRDTQYF. The V and J genes are TRBV7-6 and TRBJ2-3; 8 positions match TRBD2. Germline V gene sequence: CDR1 SGHVS, CDR2 FNYEAQ. Germline trimming cut 3 bases from V and 5 bases from J; bases unmatched to any gene: 7. The CDR3 loop spans 15 amino acids.

This clone was recorded only once. The J gene is TRBJ2-7, the V gene TRBV7-3, with 9 bases matching TRBD1. V shed 4 bases and J 5 bases; nucleotides not matched to a gene: 12. CDR1 SGHTA and CDR2 FQGTGA come from the germline V gene. The CDR3 totals 16 residues. In DNA form, the CDR3 reads TGTGCCAGCAGCTCTCTCCCCGGACAGGGGCGGCACGAGCAGTACTTC. Its translation: CASSSLPGQGRHEQYF. Supplemented by reference TRBV7-3 and TRBJ2-7, the full variable domain reads GAGVSQTPSNKVTEKGKYVELRCDPISGHTALYWYRQSLGQGPEFLIYFQGTGAADDSGLPNDRFFAVRPEGSVSTLKIQRTERGDSAVYLCASSSLPGQGRHEQYFGPGTRLTVT.

The CDR3, as DNA: TGTGCCAGCAGCTTAGGTGGGGGAGGGTACCAAGAGACCCAGTACTTC. This gives the protein CASSLGGGGYQETQYF. The V and J genes are TRBV7-8 and TRBJ2-5, with TRBD2 identical over 7 bases. Germline loops: CDR1 SGHVS, CDR2 FQNEAQ. The CDR3 runs to 16 residues. With 1 base clipped from V and 0 bases from J, the junction kept 5 bases outside the gene matches.

V gene TRBV7-2 combines with J gene TRBJ1-3; TRBD1 agrees at 7 bases. This CDR3 contains 14 residues. Germline CDR1 SGHTA, CDR2 FQGNSA. V lost 8 bases and J lost 3; bases outside the gene matches: 7. This CDR3 reads CASAMWDSGNTIYF. The CDR3, as DNA: TGTGCCAGCGCAATGTGGGACAGTGGAAACACCATATATTTT.

This chain joins TRBV19 and TRBJ1-2; D gene unclear. Germline V gene lookup returns CDR1 LNHDA and CDR2 SQIVND (reference sequence). The CDR3 length is 11 residues. V was pared by 8 bases and J by 7 bases, with 11 bases between. CDR3 sequence (DNA): TGTGCCAGTGGCAAAGCAGGTGGCTACACCTTC. This sequence encodes CASGKAGGYTF.

The chain combines TRBV6-6 with TRBJ1-2; D unresolved. V was trimmed by 2 bases and J by 8 bases, leaving 15 bases between them. The germline V gene encodes CDR1 MNHNY and CDR2 SVGAGI (reference sequence). The CDR3 runs 14 residues. The CDR3 DNA reads TGTGCCAGCAGTTACGGCGAGGGTAACGGGGGCTACACCTTC. It specifies CASSYGEGNGGYTF.

This chain joins TRBV11-2 and TRBJ2-1, with TRBD2 matching 7 bases. The CDR3 covers 12 residues. The V gene end was trimmed by 8 bases and the J gene end by 7 bases; junction bases not matched to a gene: 5. Germline V gene sequence: CDR1 SGHAT, CDR2 FQNNGV. The CDR3 loop reads CASGRAINEQFF. The CDR3 coding sequence is TGTGCCAGCGGGAGGGCCATAAATGAGCAGTTCTTC.

The chain joins TRBV24-1 to TRBJ2-3; TRBD2 matches at 13 bases. This CDR3 comprises 19 residues. In germline, CDR1 is KGHDR, CDR2 SFDVKD. The V gene end was trimmed by 4 bases and the J gene end by 2 bases; junction bases not matched to a gene: 11. DNA of the CDR3: TGTGCCACCAGTGAGGTACGGACTAGCGGGAGAGGTGTCACAGATACGCAGTATTTT. It translates to CATSEVRTSGRGVTDTQYF.

Here the CDR3 DNA reads TGTGCCAGTAGTATCGGGACTAGCGTTTTAAACATTCAGTACTTC. Translation: CASSIGTSVLNIQYF. The V gene is TRBV19, the J gene TRBJ2-4; TRBD2 agrees at 10 bases. Per the germline V gene, CDR1 is LNHDA and CDR2 is SQIVND (reference sequence). J gave up 6 bases and V 3 bases, and 5 bases lay outside the gene matches. The CDR3 runs to 15 residues.

The chain couples TRBV12-5 to TRBJ1-5; D not certain. The CDR3 has 16 residues. Trimming shortened V by 7 bases and J by 7 bases, and 23 bases separated the two germline ends. CDR1 and CDR2 from the germline V gene are LGHNT and FRNRAP. The CDR3 is CASAPRAIGGNQPQHF. The CDR3 DNA reads as TGTGCTAGTGCTCCCAGAGCGATTGGAGGAAACCAGCCCCAGCATTTT.

On this clone: A read error may produce the germline difference seen at one junction end. The V gene is TRBV7-7, the J gene TRBJ2-5; 9 bases match TRBD1. Germline V gives CDR1 SSHAT, CDR2 FNYEAQ (reference sequence). The CDR3 is 15 amino acids. The CDR3 is CASSRDRGEQETQYF. The CDR3 DNA reads TGTGCTAGCAGCCGAGACAGGGGGGAACAAGAGACCCAGTACTTC. The entire variable domain, with the rest obtained from reference TRBV7-7 and TRBJ2-5, is as follows: GAGVSQSPRYKVTKRGQDVTLRCDPISSHATLYWYQQALGQGPEFLTYFNYEAQPDKSGLPSDRFSAERPEGSISTLTIQRTEQRDSAMYRCASSRDRGEQETQYFGPGTRLLVL.

This chain uses TRBV5-3 with TRBJ2-3, with 12 positions matching TRBD2. TRBV5-3 is placed among ORFs of uncertain function. The ends lost 3 bases at V and 1 base at J; junction bases unmatched: 9. CDR3 length: 18 amino acids. CDR3 in amino acids: CARSCRLAGEEGTDTQYF. In DNA, the CDR3 is TGTGCCAGAAGCTGCAGACTAGCGGGAGAGGAGGGCACAGATACGCAGTATTTT.

The chain carries TRBV19 and TRBJ1-1; D might be TRBD1 (5 bases). V shed 7 bases and J shed 3 bases, with 15 bases lying between them. Germline CDR1 is LNHDA and CDR2 is SQIVND (reference sequence). This CDR3 region has 14 residues. The CDR3 DNA reads TGTGCCAGTAAGAGCGCACAAGGGGACACTGAAGCTTTCTTT. This encodes CASKSAQGDTEAFF.

This chain joins TRBV7-2 and TRBJ2-3; possible D gene TRBD1, 5 bases. The germline V gene has CDR1 SGHTA and CDR2 FQGNSA. V was cut by 3 bases and J by 4 bases, with 11 bases left in between. This CDR3 contains 14 residues. The CDR3 DNA sequence: TGTGCCAGCAGCTTGGCAGGGCCGGCAGATACGCAGTATTTT. This gives the protein CASSLAGPADTQYF.

The chain combines TRBV7-9 with TRBJ2-1, with TRBD2 matching 7 bases. Germline V gene sequence: CDR1 SEHNR, CDR2 FQNEAQ (reference sequence). Unmatched junction bases numbered 11, after V lost 5 bases and J lost 7 bases. The CDR3 length is 15 residues. The CDR3 loop reads CASSTTSPPQNEQFF. CDR3 in DNA: TGTGCCAGCAGCACGACTAGCCCACCGCAGAATGAGCAGTTCTTC. Drawing the rest from reference TRBV7-9 and TRBJ2-1, the complete variable domain is DTGVSQNPRHKITKRGQNVTFRCDPISEHNRLYWYRQTLGQGPEFLTYFQNEAQLEKSRLLSDRFSAERPKGSFSTLEIQRTEQGDSAMYLCASSTTSPPQNEQFFGPGTRLTVL.

The V gene is TRBV28, the J gene TRBJ2-7; TRBD1 agrees at 10 bases. Per germline, CDR1 MDHEN and CDR2 SYDVKM. The CDR3 extends over 12 amino acids. V trimming: 7 bases; J trimming: 6 bases; junction bases outside the gene matches: 3. The CDR3 region is CASTGQGGEQYF. Written as DNA, the CDR3 is TGTGCCAGCACCGGACAGGGGGGCGAGCAGTACTTC.

This clone was counted a few times. The chain joins TRBV4-3 to TRBJ1-3, with D uncertain. Germline values: CDR1 LGHNA, CDR2 YSLEER. V lost 0 bases and J lost 4, with 10 bases in between. The CDR3 is made up of 15 amino acids. CDR3 residues: CASSQDMRLGNTIYF. The CDR3 region has the DNA TGCGCCAGCAGCCAAGATATGCGGCTGGGAAACACCATATATTTT.